This TCR beta chain was sequenced during a study of blood T cell repertoires in COVID-19. Study-level background: Material from acute and convalescent COVID-19 was sourced from the United States, Italy and Spain. T cells, B-cell-depleted T cells, or PBMCs supplied cDNA or gDNA.

Participants were aged roughly 18 to 95 years, lived in roughly 23 US areas, and enrolled virtually. Clones were sequenced by immunoSEQ multiplex PCR, and TCRdb holds only the in-frame ones, with some missing. The repertoire consists of around 470,000 clones, with around 90% occurring once and the leading ten covering more than 0.55%. The clonotype was recovered from a man aged 18 to 29 who had recovered from COVID-19. The sample consisted of PBMCs or T cells enriched from blood (not recorded which).

The CDR3 sequence is CASSLALPGQGYTGELFF. In DNA form, the CDR3 reads TGTGCCAGCAGCTTAGCGTTGCCGGGACAGGGGTACACCGGGGAGCTGTTTTTT. V is TRBV7-9 and J is TRBJ2-2, with 10 bases aligning to TRBD1. The ends lost 0 bases at V and 3 bases at J; junction bases unmatched: 7. Germline V gene lookup returns CDR1 SEHNR and CDR2 FQNEAQ (reference sequence). This CDR3 has 18 residues.